A single sample gave rise to the 17 T cell receptor beta chains below, sequenced in a study of T cells in localized non-small cell lung cancer. The repertoire was sequenced with immunoSEQ multiplex PCR; TCRdb's copy has only in-frame clones and lacks some. The data show roughly 15,000 clones, around 85% seen once. This sample comprised peripheral blood, obtained before any cancer treatment. The receptor set was obtained from a woman aged 40-69 years with stage I lung adenocarcinoma.

The V call is TRBV18, the J call TRBJ1-1; the D gene is possibly TRBD1 (5 bases). Germline CDR1 is KGHSH and CDR2 is LQKENI. This CDR3 comprises 14 residues. Between the trimmed V and J ends, which lost 2 bases and 4 bases, there was a span of 11 bases. The CDR3 spells CASSPGREATEAFF. The CDR3 DNA follows: TGTGCCAGCTCACCAGGCAGGGAGGCCACTGAAGCTTTCTTT.

The chain recombines TRBV6-5 with TRBJ1-2, with unresolved D. From germline, CDR1 is MNHEY and CDR2 SVGAGI. The CDR3 length is 13 residues. The V end lost 7 bases, the J end lost 8 bases, and 17 bases lay between the germline ends. CDR3 nucleotide sequence: TGTGCCAGCACAATCGACCGGTCCTACGGCTACACCTTC. Protein product: CASTIDRSYGYTF.

This sequence joins TRBV7-9 and TRBJ1-6; 9 bases align to TRBD1. The CDR3 covers 16 residues. The V and J ends lost 2 bases and 6 bases, in that order; junction bases with no gene match: 5. CDR1 and CDR2 (germline): SEHNR, FQNEAQ (reference sequence). The CDR3 DNA follows: TGTGCCAGCAGCTTAATGCCGGGACAGGGTAATTCACCCCTCCACTTT. This gives the protein CASSLMPGQGNSPLHF.

This sequence joins TRBV18 and TRBJ2-1; D is undetermined. The V gene's germline CDR1 is KGHSH and CDR2 LQKENI. V was cut by 2 bases and J by 5 bases, with 4 bases left in between. This CDR3 has 12 residues. In DNA, the CDR3 is TGTGCCAGCTCACCAGGGGACAATGAGCAGTTCTTC. This sequence encodes CASSPGDNEQFF.

The chain has TRBV18 and TRBJ2-7; no reliable D call. V lost 3 bases and J lost 4, with 4 bases in between. The CDR3 runs to 11 residues. Germline-derived CDR1 and CDR2 are KGHSH and LQKENI. The CDR3 sequence is CASSPGYEQYF. The CDR3 DNA follows: TGTGCCAGCTCACCTGGGTACGAGCAGTACTTC.

This chain connects TRBV2 to TRBJ2-5; D unresolved. Germline values: CDR1 SNHLY, CDR2 FYNNEI. The CDR3 runs to 12 residues. V lost 8 bases and J 6 bases, leaving 13 bases between the germline ends. Here the CDR3 DNA reads TGTGCCAGCGAACCCGGGCAGCAGACCCAGTACTTC. Translating gives CASEPGQQTQYF. Full variable domain (outside the CDR3, taken from reference TRBV2 and TRBJ2-5): EPEVTQTPSHQVTQMGQEVILRCVPISNHLYFYWYRQILGQKVEFLVSFYNNEISEKSEIFDDQFSVERPDGSNFTLKIRSTKLEDSAMYFCASEPGQQTQYFGPGTRLLVL.

The chain combines TRBV5-4 with TRBJ1-2; TRBD1 matches at 8 bases. This CDR3 is built from 13 residues. Germline CDR1 reads SGHNT; CDR2 reads YYREEE (reference sequence). V lost 0 bases, J lost 6 bases, and 1 base stayed unmatched. CDR3 nucleotides: TGTGCCAGCAGCTTGGCAGGGGGCGATGGCTACACCTTC. It yields the protein CASSLAGGDGYTF.

The chain joins TRBV5-1 to TRBJ1-1, with D perhaps TRBD1 (5 bases). This CDR3 has 14 residues. The V end lost 3 bases, the J end lost 0 bases, and 9 bases lay between the germline ends. Germline loops: CDR1 SGHRS, CDR2 YFSETQ. CDR3 loop: CASSSGSMNTEAFF. CDR3 in DNA: TGCGCCAGCAGCTCAGGGTCCATGAACACTGAAGCTTTCTTT.

DNA for the CDR3: TGTGCCAGTAGTATAGTGGGAAAAAGGGATCGAGATACGCAGTATTTT. Its translation is CASSIVGKRDRDTQYF. The chain uses TRBV19 and TRBJ2-3; D is uncertain. From germline, CDR1 is LNHDA and CDR2 SQIVND (reference sequence). V lost 1 base to trimming and J lost 5 bases, with 16 bases between them. The CDR3 consists of 16 residues. Using reference TRBV19 and TRBJ2-3 for the parts outside the CDR3, the full variable domain is DGGITQSPKYLFRKEGQNVTLSCEQNLNHDAMYWYRQDPGQGLRLIYYSQIVNDFQKGDIAEGYSVSREKKESFPLTVTSAQKNPTAFYLCASSIVGKRDRDTQYFGPGTRLTVL.

The J gene is TRBJ2-7, the V gene TRBV23-1, with 11 bases that match TRBD1. TRBV23-1 is flagged as an ORF with uncertain function. The CDR3 spans 18 residues. Trimming cost V 0 bases and J 3 bases; bases outside gene matches: 10. For the CDR3, the DNA is TGCGCCAGCAGTCAATCACGGCCGGGACAGGGGGTACTCTACGAGCAGTACTTC. Translating it yields CASSQSRPGQGVLYEQYF.

This clone showed up just a few times. V is TRBV2 and J is TRBJ1-2; 7 nucleotides line up with TRBD1. This CDR3 spans 14 amino acids. CDR1 SNHLY and CDR2 FYNNEI come from the germline V gene. Trimming cost V 8 bases and J 1 base; bases outside gene matches: 7. CDR3: CASHRTGDNYGYTF. Written as DNA, the CDR3 is TGTGCCAGCCACCGGACAGGTGATAACTATGGCTACACCTTC.

The count of this clone is one. The chain combines TRBV19 with TRBJ1-2; no firm D call. The CDR3 contains 13 residues. The V gene's germline CDR1 is LNHDA and CDR2 SQIVND (reference sequence). The V gene lost 5 bases and the J gene lost 2 bases, with 9 bases spanning the gap. The CDR3 loop reads CASSAQLNYGYTF. In DNA, the CDR3 is TGTGCCAGTAGTGCACAGCTAAACTATGGCTACACCTTC.

This clone appeared a few times. The genes are TRBV10-1 and TRBJ2-7, with 9 positions matching TRBD1. CDR3 length: 13 residues. Germline V gene data show CDR1 as WNHNN and CDR2 as SYGVQD (reference sequence). Trimming removed 9 bases from V and 4 bases from J; junction bases left unmatched: 7. CDR3 DNA: TGCGCCAGGGGGACAGGGAGGAGGTACGAGCAGTACTTC. It is translated as CARGTGRRYEQYF.

The CDR3, as DNA: TGCGCCAGCACGGACACCAATGGAAACACCATATATTTT. Translation gives CASTDTNGNTIYF. The gene calls are TRBV5-1 and TRBJ1-3, with D perhaps matching TRBD1 (5 bases). The CDR3 contains 13 residues. Trimming removed 6 bases from V and 3 bases from J, with 10 bases in between. CDR1 is SGHRS, CDR2 YFSETQ, per germline.

In its sample, this clone was seen a few times. J is TRBJ2-5 and V is TRBV7-2; 12 nucleotides align to TRBD2. CDR3 size: 18 residues. Trimming took 1 base from V and 2 from J; bases not matched to a gene: 8. CDR1 SGHTA and CDR2 FQGNSA come from the germline V gene. The CDR3 nucleotides are TGTGCCAGCAGCTTAGTATGGCGACTAGCGGGGGCTCAAGAGACCCAGTACTTC. This gives the protein CASSLVWRLAGAQETQYF.

This chain joins TRBV11-2 and TRBJ1-2; a weak D match, TRBD1 (6 bases). Trimming left V 2 bases short and J 4 bases short, with 20 bases between. Per the germline V gene, CDR1 is SGHAT and CDR2 is FQNNGV. This CDR3 has 17 residues. Here the CDR3 DNA reads TGTGCCAGCAGCTTATCGGACAGCCCCCGAGGCAGCTATGGCTACACCTTC. Protein: CASSLSDSPRGSYGYTF.

This rearrangement joins TRBV7-9 to TRBJ2-5, with 13 bases that match TRBD2. This CDR3 spans 19 amino acids. J lost 5 bases, V lost 4 bases, and 16 bases had no gene match. Germline loops: CDR1 SEHNR, CDR2 FQNEAQ (reference sequence). CDR3 sequence (DNA): TGTGCCAGCAGCTCCCGGACTAGCGGGGGACGTCAGGGTTGGGAGACCCAGTACTTC. The encoded protein is CASSSRTSGGRQGWETQYF.